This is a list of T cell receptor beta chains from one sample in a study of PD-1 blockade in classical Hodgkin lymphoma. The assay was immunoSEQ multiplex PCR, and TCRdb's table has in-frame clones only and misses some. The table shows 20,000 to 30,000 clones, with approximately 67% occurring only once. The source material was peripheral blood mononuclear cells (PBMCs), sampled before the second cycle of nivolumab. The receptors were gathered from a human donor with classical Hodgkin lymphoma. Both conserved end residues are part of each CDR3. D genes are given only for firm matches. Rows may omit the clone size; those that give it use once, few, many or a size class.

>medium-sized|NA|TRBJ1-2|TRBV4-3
TGCGCCAGCAGCCAAGATTTCGGGTCGGGATTCTATGGCTACACCTTC
CASSQDFGSGFYGYTF
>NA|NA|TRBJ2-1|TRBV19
TGTGCCAGTAGTATATATGAGGGGATTGAGCAGTTCTTC
CASSIYEGIEQFF
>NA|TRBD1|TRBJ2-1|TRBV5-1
TGCGCCAGCAGCTTCCCGGACAGGGATTTTTTTAATGAGCAGTTCTTC
CASSFPDRDFFNEQFF
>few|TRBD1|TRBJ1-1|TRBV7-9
TGTGCCAGCAGCTTCAATCAGGGGGACACTGAAGCTTTCTTT
CASSFNQGDTEAFF
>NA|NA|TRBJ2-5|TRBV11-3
TGTGCCAGCAGCTTAGATCCGACAACAGAGACCCAGTACTTC
CASSLDPTTETQYF
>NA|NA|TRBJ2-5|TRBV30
TGTGCCTGGAGCCCCTCCCTCTTGGTTCAAGAGACCCAGTACTTC
CAWSPSLLVQETQYF
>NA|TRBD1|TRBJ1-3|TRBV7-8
TGTGCCAGCAGCCGGGCGGGCAGGGGGCGTGGAAACACCATATATTTT
CASSRAGRGRGNTIYF
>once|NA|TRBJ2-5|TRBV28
TGTGCCAGCAGTTCTATGCGAGGCGAGACCCAGTACTTC
CASSSMRGETQYF
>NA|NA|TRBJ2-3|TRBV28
TGTGCCAGCAGTCCTGGACAGACAGATACGCAGTATTTT
CASSPGQTDTQYF
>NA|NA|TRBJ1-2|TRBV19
TGTGCCAGTAGTATTGGTGGACGGCAGTATGGCTACACCTTC
CASSIGGRQYGYTF
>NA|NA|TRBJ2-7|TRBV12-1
TGTGCCAGCATCCTCACCACTAGCGAGGGATACTACGAGCAGTACTTC
CASILTTSEGYYEQYF
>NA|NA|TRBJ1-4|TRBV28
TGTGCCAGCAGTTTAAGAGAGAATGAAAAACTGTTTTTT
CASSLRENEKLFF
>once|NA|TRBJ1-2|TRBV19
TGTGCCAGTTTCGGGTATGGCTACACCTTC
CASFGYGYTF
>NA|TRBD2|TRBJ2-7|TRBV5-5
TGTGCCAGCAGCCCTACTAGCGGGACCCTCCCTAGCGAGCAGTACTTC
CASSPTSGTLPSEQYF
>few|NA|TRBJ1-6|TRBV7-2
TGTGCCAGCAGCTTAGACAGGGCCGGCAATTCACCCCTCCACTTT
CASSLDRAGNSPLHF
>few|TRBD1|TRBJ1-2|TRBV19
TGTGCCAGTAATACAGGGGGGAGTCGTAACTATGGCTACACCTTC
CASNTGGSRNYGYTF
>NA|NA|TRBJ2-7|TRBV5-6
TGTGCCAGCAGCTTGGTCTGGGGATGGAACTCCTACGAGCAGTACTTC
CASSLVWGWNSYEQYF
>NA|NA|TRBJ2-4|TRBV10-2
TGCGCCAGCAGTGAAATTCCAGGAGGGTCCAAAAACATTCAGTACTTC
CASSEIPGGSKNIQYF
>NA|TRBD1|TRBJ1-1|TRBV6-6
TGTGCCAGCAGATTTTCCGGGACAGGGAACACTGAAGCTTTCTTT
CASRFSGTGNTEAFF
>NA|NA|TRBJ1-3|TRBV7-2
TGTGCCAGCAGCTTAAGACCCAACTCTGGAAACACCATATATTTT
CASSLRPNSGNTIYF
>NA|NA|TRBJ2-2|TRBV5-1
TGCGCCAGCAGCTTGAGTACTCGTAACACCGGGGAGCTGTTTTTT
CASSLSTRNTGELFF
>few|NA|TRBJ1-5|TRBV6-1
TGTGCTTCCCTCCGGGGTCAGGATAGCAATCAGCCCCAGCATTTT
CASLRGQDSNQPQHF
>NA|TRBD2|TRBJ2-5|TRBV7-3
TGTGCCAGCAGGGATAAGCGCGGGGGCCAAGAGACCCAGTACTTC
CASRDKRGGQETQYF
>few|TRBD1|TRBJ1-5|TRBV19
TGTGCCAGTAGTGAACTGGGACAGGGGGCAGGACAGCCCCAGCATTTT
CASSELGQGAGQPQHF
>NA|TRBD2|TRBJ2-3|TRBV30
TGTGCCTGGAGTCGCGGGGGGGCCGCCGATACGCAGTATTTT
CAWSRGGAADTQYF
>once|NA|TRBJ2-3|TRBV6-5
TGTGCCAGCAGTTACTCGGGGACCACCACAGATACGCAGTATTTT
CASSYSGTTTDTQYF
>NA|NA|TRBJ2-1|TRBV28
TGTGCCAGCAGTTTCGTTAGCTCCTACAATGAGCAGTTCTTC
CASSFVSSYNEQFF
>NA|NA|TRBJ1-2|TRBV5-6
TGTGCCAGCAGCTTGGGGGGCGAACCCTATGGCTACACCTTC
CASSLGGEPYGYTF
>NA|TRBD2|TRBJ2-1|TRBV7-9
TGTGCCAGCAGCTTAGCGCTAAGCGGGATAAATGAGCAGTTCTTC
CASSLALSGINEQFF
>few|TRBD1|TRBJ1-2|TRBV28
TGTGCCAGCAGTCACGGGACAGCGGATGGCTACACCTTC
CASSHGTADGYTF
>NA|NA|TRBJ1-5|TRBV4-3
TGCGCCAGCAGCCAAGATGGGACGAGCAATCAGCCCCAGCATTTT
CASSQDGTSNQPQHF
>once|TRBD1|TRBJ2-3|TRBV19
TGTGCCAGTAGTAGGGACAGGGTCCCAGATACGCAGTATTTT
CASSRDRVPDTQYF
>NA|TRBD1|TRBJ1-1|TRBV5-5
TGTGCCAGCAGCCTTAACCAGGGGGCGGGTGAACACACTGAAGCTTTCTTT
CASSLNQGAGEHTEAFF
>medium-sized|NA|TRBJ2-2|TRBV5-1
TGCGCCAGCAGCTTTGGCACCCCGAACACCGGGGAGCTGTTTTTT
CASSFGTPNTGELFF
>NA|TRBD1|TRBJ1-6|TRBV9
TGTGCCAGCAGCGTAGAGGGGGCGCTTAATTCACCCCTCCACTTT
CASSVEGALNSPLHF
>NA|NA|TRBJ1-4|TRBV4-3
TGCGCCAGCAGCCTGGGGTTTCGAACGGAAAAACTGTTTTTT
CASSLGFRTEKLFF
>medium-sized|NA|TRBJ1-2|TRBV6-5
TGTGCCAGCAGACAGGGTTGGGAGTATGGCTACACCTTC
CASRQGWEYGYTF
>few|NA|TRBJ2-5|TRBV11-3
TGTGCCAGCAGCTTAGGTCGCCAGGGCGGAGAGACCCAGTACTTC
CASSLGRQGGETQYF
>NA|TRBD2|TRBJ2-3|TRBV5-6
TGTGCCAGCAGCCTCGAGCATAGCGGGTGGAAAGATACGCAGTATTTT
CASSLEHSGWKDTQYF
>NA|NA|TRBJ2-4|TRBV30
TGTGCCTGGAGTCCCCCGAGAGGAGATCTAGCCAAAAACATTCAGTACTTC
CAWSPPRGDLAKNIQYF
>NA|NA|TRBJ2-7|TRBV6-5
TGTGCCAGCAGTTTGCGGGTCTCCTACGAGCAGTACTTC
CASSLRVSYEQYF
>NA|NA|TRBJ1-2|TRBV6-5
TGTGCCAGCAGTTACTCGGATGGGGGGGCGCGGGGCTACACCTTC
CASSYSDGGARGYTF
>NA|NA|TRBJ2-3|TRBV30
TGTGCCTGGACCCTGGGGCTATCCGGAGATACGCAGTATTTT
CAWTLGLSGDTQYF
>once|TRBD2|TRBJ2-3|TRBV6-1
TGTGCCAGCAGTTCATTAGCGGGAGTGCTTAATACGCAGTATTTT
CASSSLAGVLNTQYF
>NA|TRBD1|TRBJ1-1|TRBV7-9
TGTGCCAGCAGTTTTCCCCCGGGACAGGGACTCCTGAACACTGAAGCTTTCTTT
CASSFPPGQGLLNTEAFF
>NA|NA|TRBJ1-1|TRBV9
TGTGCCAGCTCGAGCCAGAACACTGAAGCTTTCTTT
CASSSQNTEAFF
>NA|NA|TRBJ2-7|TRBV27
TGTGCCACCAGTGAGGCCGGGACGATCTACGAGCAGTACTTC
CATSEAGTIYEQYF
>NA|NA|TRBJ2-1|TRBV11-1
TGTGCCAGCAGCTCAGGGACACCTCGGGGATCCGAGCAGTTCTTC
CASSSGTPRGSEQFF
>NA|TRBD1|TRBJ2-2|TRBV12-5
TGTGCTAGTGGTACAGGGGTCACCGGGGAGCTGTTTTTT
CASGTGVTGELFF
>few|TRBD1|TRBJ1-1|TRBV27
TGTGCCAGCAGTTTGATTTCACAGACAGGGCTTAGAGTTGCGGCTTTCTTT
CASSLISQTGLRVAAFF
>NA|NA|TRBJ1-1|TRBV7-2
TGTGCCAGCAGCTTAGCGAAAGGGGTTTGGAACACTGAAGCTTTCTTT
CASSLAKGVWNTEAFF
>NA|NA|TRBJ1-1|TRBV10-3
TGTGCCATCAGTGAGGCGAACACTGAAGCTTTCTTT
CAISEANTEAFF
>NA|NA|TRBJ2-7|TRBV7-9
TGTGCCAGCAGCTCGGGACCGAACTACGAGCAGTACTTC
CASSSGPNYEQYF
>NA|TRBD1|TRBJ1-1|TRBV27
TGTGCCAGCAGGTCCGGACAGGTTGCCCCGAGCACTGAAGCTTTCTTT
CASRSGQVAPSTEAFF
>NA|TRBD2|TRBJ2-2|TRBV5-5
TGTGCCAGCAGCTGGGCAGCGGGAACCGGGGAGCTGTTTTTT
CASSWAAGTGELFF
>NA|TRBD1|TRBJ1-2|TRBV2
TGTGCCGCAACACCTACAGGGGGCCCCTTTTACACCTTC
CAATPTGGPFYTF
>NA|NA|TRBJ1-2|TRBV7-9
TGTGCCAGCAGCTTAGGGTGGGGAGCCTATGGCTACACCTTC
CASSLGWGAYGYTF
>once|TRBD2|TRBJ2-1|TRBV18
TGTGCCAGCTCACCACGGCAAGCGGGAGGCCATGAGCAGTTCTTC
CASSPRQAGGHEQFF